The source of this T cell receptor beta chain is a study of T cells in localized non-small cell lung cancer. Assay used: immunoSEQ multiplex PCR; TCRdb lists only in-frame clones, some missing. The sample consists of 30,000 to 45,000 clones, 80% to 90% of them appearing once. The study's findings and limits: Of the tissues analyzed, uninvolved adjacent lung showed maximal T cell clonality, greater than tumor. Turning up in adjacent lung were a median around 50 of the top 100 tumor clones. One tumor region alone was sequenced, and heterogeneity therefore remains possible. Higher T cell density in the blood was associated with longer overall survival, whereas higher adjacent-lung clonality associated with shorter survival.

To note about this clone: The antigen remains unidentified.

This CDR3 is 14 amino acids long. After removal of 7 bases from V and 3 bases from J, the junction contained 5 bases not matched to a gene. In germline, CDR1 is ENHRY, CDR2 SYGVKD. The sample in question was peripheral blood, obtained before any cancer treatment. This chain joins TRBV10-3 and TRBJ2-2, with TRBD1 matching 7 bases. The receptor was derived from a woman aged 35 to 70 with stage I lung adenocarcinoma. The chain's CDR3 is CAIKRTGDTGELFF. The CDR3 DNA is TGTGCCATCAAAAGGACAGGTGACACCGGGGAGCTGTTTTTT.